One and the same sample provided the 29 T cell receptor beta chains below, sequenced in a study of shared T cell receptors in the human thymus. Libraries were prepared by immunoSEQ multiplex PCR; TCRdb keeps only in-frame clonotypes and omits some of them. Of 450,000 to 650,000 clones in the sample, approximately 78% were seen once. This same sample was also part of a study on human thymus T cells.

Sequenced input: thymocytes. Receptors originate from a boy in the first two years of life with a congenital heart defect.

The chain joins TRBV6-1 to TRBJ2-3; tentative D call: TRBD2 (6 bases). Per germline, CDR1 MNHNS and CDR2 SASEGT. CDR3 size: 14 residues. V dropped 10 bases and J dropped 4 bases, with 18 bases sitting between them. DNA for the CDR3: TGTGCCATCGGGTCCGCGTGGGAGGCAGATACGCAGTATTTT. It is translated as CAIGSAWEADTQYF.

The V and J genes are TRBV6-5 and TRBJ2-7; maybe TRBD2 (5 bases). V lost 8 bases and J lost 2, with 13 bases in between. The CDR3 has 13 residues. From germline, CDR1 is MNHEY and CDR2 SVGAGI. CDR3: CASWRGKAYEQYF. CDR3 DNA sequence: TGTGCCAGCTGGCGAGGGAAGGCCTACGAGCAGTACTTC.

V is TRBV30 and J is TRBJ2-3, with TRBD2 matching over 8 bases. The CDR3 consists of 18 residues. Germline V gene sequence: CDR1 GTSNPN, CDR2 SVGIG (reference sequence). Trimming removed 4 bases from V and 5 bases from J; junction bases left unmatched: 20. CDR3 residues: CAWNPDGLAGKWRDTQYF. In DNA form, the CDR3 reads TGTGCCTGGAATCCGGACGGACTAGCTGGAAAATGGAGAGATACGCAGTATTTT.

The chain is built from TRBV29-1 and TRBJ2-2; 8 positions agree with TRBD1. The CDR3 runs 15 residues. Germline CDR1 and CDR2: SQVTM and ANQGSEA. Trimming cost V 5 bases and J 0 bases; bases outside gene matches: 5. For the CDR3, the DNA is TGCAGCGTTTCAGGGGGCAGAGCGAACACCGGGGAGCTGTTTTTT. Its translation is CSVSGGRANTGELFF.

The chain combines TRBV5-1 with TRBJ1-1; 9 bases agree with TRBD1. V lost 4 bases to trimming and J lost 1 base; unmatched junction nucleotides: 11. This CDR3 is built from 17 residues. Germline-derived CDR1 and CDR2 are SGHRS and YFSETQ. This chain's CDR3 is CASSAAGQGIWNTEAFF. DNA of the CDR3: TGCGCCAGCAGCGCCGCAGGACAGGGGATATGGAACACTGAAGCTTTCTTT.

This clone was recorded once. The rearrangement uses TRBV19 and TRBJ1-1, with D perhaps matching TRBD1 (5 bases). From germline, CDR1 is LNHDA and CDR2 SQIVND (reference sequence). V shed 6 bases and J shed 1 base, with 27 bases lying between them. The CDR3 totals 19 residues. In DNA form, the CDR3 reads TGTGCCAGTAGGGGGCGGGGATGTAGCGGTGAGATTGGGAACACTGAAGCTTTCTTT. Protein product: CASRGRGCSGEIGNTEAFF. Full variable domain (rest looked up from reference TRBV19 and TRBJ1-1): DGGITQSPKYLFRKEGQNVTLSCEQNLNHDAMYWYRQDPGQGLRLIYYSQIVNDFQKGDIAEGYSVSREKKESFPLTVTSAQKNPTAFYLCASRGRGCSGEIGNTEAFFGQGTRLTVV.

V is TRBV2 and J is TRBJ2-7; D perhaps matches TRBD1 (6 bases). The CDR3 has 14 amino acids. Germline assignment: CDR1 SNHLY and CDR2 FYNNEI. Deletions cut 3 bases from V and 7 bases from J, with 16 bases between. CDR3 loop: CASSELAQGWEQYF. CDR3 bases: TGTGCCAGCAGTGAGCTAGCTCAGGGGTGGGAGCAGTACTTC.

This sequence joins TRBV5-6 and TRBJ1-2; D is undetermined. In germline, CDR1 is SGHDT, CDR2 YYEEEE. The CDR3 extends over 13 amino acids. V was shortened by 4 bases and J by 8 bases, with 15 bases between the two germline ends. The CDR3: CASSQAGVSGYTF. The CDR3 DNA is TGTGCCAGCAGCCAAGCCGGGGTAAGCGGCTACACCTTC.

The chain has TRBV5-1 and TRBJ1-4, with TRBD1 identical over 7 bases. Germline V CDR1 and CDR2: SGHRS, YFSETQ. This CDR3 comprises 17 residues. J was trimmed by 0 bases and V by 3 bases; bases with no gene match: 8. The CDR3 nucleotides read TGCGCCAGCAGCTGGACCGGGACAGCCGCAACTAATGAAAAACTGTTTTTT. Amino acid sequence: CASSWTGTAATNEKLFF.

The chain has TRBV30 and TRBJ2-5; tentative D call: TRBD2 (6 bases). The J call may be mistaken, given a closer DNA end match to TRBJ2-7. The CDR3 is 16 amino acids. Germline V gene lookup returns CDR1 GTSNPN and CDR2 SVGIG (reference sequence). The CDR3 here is CAWSVFTGTRPYEQYF. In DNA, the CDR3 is TGTGCCTGGAGTGTTTTTACCGGGACTCGACCCTACGAGCAGTACTTC.

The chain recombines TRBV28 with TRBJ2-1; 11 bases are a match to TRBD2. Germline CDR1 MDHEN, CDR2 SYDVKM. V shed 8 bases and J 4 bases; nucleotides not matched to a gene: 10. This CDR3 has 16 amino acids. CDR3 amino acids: CASEAPGTSGYNEQFF. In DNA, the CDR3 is TGTGCCAGCGAAGCCCCCGGGACTAGCGGATACAATGAGCAGTTCTTC.

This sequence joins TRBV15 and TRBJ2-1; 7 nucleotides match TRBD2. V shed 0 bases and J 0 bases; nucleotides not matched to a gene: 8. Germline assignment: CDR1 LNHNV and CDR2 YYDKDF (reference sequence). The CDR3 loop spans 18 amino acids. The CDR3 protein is CATSRDRTRVRSYNEQFF. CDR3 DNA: TGTGCCACCAGCAGAGATCGGACTAGGGTCCGCTCCTACAATGAGCAGTTCTTC.

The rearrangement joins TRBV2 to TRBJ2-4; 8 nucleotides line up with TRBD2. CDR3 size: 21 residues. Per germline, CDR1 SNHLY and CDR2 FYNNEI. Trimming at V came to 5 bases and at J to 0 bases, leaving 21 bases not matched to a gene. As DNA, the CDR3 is TGTGCCAGCAGTTTCACACCCCTTGGTAGCGGGGCAACACTAGCCAAAAACATTCAGTACTTC. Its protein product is CASSFTPLGSGATLAKNIQYF. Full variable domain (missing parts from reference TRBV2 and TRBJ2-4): EPEVTQTPSHQVTQMGQEVILRCVPISNHLYFYWYRQILGQKVEFLVSFYNNEISEKSEIFDDQFSVERPDGSNFTLKIRSTKLEDSAMYFCASSFTPLGSGATLAKNIQYFGAGTRLSVL.

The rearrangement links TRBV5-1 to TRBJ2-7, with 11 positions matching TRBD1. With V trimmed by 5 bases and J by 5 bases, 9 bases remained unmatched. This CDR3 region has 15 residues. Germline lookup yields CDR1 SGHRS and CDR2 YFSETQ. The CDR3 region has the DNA TGCGCCAGCAGGCCCGGACAGGGGGCGAAAAACGAGCAGTACTTC. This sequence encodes CASRPGQGAKNEQYF.

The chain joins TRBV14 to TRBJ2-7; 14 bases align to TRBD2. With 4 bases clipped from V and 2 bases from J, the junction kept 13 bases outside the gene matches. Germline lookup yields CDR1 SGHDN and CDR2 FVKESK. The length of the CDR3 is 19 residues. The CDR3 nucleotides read TGTGCCAGCAGCCCGGGACTAGCGGGAGACCTACCTTGTCCCTACGAGCAGTACTTC. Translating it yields CASSPGLAGDLPCPYEQYF.

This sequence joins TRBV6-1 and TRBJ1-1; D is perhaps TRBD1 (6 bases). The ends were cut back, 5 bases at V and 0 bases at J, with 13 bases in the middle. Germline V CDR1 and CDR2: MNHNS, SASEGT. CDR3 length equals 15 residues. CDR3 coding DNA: TGTGCCAGCAGTAAAACAGGGCCGATGAACACTGAAGCTTTCTTT. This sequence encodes CASSKTGPMNTEAFF.

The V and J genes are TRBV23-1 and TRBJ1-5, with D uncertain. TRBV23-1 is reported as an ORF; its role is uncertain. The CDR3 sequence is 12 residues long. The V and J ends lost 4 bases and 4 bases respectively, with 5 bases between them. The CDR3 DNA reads TGCGCCAGCAGTCGAGGAAATCAGCCCCAGCATTTT. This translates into CASSRGNQPQHF.

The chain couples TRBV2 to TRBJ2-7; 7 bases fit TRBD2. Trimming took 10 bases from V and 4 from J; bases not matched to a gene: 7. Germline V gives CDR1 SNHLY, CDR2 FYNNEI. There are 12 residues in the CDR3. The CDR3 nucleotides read TGTGCCACCAAGATTAGCGGGTACGAGCAGTACTTC. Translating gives CATKISGYEQYF.

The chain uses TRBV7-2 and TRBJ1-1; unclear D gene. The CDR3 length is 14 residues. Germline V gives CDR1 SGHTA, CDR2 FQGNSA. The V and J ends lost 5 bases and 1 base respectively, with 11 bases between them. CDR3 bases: TGTGCCAGCAGCCCCCGTGGGCGGAACACTGAAGCTTTCTTT. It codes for CASSPRGRNTEAFF.

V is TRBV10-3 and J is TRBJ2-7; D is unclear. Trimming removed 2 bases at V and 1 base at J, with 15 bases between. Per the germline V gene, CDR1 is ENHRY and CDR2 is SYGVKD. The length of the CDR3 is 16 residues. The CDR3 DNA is TGTGCCATCAGTGAGGACTGTATCCACCGTTCCTACGAGCAGTACTTC. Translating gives CAISEDCIHRSYEQYF.

The CDR3 is CASSRSGGRPYEQYF. CDR3 DNA: TGTGCCAGCAGCCGTAGCGGGGGAAGACCCTACGAGCAGTACTTC. The J gene is TRBJ2-7, the V gene TRBV28, with 9 bases aligning to TRBD2. Germline CDR1 reads MDHEN; CDR2 reads SYDVKM. The junction had 8 bases not matched to a gene; V was cut back by 6 bases and J by 2 bases. The CDR3 spans 15 residues.

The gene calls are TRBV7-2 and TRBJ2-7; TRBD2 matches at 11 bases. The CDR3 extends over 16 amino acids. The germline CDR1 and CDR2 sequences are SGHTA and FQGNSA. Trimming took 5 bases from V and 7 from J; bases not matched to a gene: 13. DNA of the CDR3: TGTGCCAGCAGCCCGCGAGGACTAGCGGGCGAGGGGGAGCAGTACTTC. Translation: CASSPRGLAGEGEQYF.

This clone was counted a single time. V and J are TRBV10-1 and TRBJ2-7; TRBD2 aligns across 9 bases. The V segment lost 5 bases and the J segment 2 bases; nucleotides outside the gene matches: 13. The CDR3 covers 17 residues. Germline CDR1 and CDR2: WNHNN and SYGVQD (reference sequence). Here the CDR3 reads CASSPTSGPTAAYEQYF. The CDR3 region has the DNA TGCGCCAGCAGTCCGACTAGCGGCCCTACCGCCGCCTACGAGCAGTACTTC.

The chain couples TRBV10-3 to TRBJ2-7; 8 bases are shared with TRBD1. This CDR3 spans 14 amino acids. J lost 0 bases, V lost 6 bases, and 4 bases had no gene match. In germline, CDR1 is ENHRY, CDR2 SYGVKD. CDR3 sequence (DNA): TGTGCCATCAGGGGACAGGCCAGCTCCTACGAGCAGTACTTC. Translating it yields CAIRGQASSYEQYF.

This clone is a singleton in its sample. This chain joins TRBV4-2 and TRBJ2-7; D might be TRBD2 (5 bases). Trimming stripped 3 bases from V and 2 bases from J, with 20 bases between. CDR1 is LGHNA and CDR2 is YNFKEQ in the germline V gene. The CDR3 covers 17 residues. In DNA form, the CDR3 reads TGTGCCAGCAGCCATGTCCCCGACTACCCAAAAACCTACGAGCAGTACTTC. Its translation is CASSHVPDYPKTYEQYF.

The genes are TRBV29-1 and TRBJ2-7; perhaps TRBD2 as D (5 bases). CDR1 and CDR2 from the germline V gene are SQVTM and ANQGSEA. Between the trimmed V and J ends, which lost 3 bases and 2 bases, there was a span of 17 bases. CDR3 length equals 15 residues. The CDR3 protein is CSVEGLGSVPYEQYF. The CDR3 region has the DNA TGCAGCGTTGAGGGTCTAGGGAGCGTTCCCTACGAGCAGTACTTC.

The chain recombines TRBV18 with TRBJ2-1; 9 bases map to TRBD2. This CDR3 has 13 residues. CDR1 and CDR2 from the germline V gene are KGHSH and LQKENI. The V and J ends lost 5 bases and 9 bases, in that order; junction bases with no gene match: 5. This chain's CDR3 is CASSELAGSEQFF. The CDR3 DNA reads TGTGCCAGCTCAGAGCTAGCGGGAAGTGAGCAGTTCTTC. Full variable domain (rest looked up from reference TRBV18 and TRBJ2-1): NAGVMQNPRHLVRRRGQEARLRCSPMKGHSHVYWYRQLPEEGLKFMVYLQKENIIDESGMPKERFSAEFPKEGPSILRIQQVVRGDSAAYFCASSELAGSEQFFGPGTRLTVL.

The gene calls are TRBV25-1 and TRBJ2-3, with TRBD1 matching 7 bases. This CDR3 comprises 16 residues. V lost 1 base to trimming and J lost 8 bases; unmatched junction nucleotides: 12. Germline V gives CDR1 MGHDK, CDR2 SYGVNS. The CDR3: CASSELDRERTCTQYF. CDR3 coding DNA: TGTGCCAGCAGTGAATTAGACAGGGAGAGGACATGTACGCAGTATTTT.

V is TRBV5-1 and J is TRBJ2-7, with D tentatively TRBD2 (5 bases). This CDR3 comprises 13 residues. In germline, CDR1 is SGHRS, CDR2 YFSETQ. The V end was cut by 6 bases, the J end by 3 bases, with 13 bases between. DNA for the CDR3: TGCGCCAGCAAGGTTAATAGCGACTACGAGCAGTACTTC. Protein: CASKVNSDYEQYF.